Below are 18 T cell receptor beta chains sequenced from a single sample in a study of shared clonotypes between healthy human individuals. Profiled with immunoSEQ multiplex PCR; TCRdb holds only in-frame clones, not every one. The table records some 1,100,000 clones, around three quarters of them present only once. Sample: memory CD4+ T cells from PBMCs. Subset in this sample: CD45RA-negative fraction. These receptors came from a young man in good health. Some clones in this sample may be carry-over from other donors' samples.

This clone was observed once. The rearrangement links TRBV27 to TRBJ1-1; D possibly corresponds to TRBD1 (6 bases). This CDR3 region has 14 residues. V lost 5 bases and J lost 10, with 20 bases in between. The V gene's germline CDR1 is MNHEY and CDR2 SMNVEV (reference sequence). The CDR3 region has the DNA TGTGCCAGCAGTCCTAGAGGGGGAGGGCTGCGAGCTTTCTTT. Translation: CASSPRGGGLRAFF.

The table lists this clone with a few counts. This sample also contains other DNA sequences that code for the same CDR3. CDR3 sequence reads: CASRPRTGQETQYF. In DNA form, the CDR3 reads TGTGCCAGCCGCCCCCGGACAGGACAAGAGACCCAGTACTTC. The chain carries TRBV5-8 and TRBJ2-5; 7 bases align to TRBD1. The ends lost 7 bases at V and 2 bases at J; junction bases unmatched: 8. Germline values: CDR1 SGHTS, CDR2 YDEGEE. The CDR3 has 14 amino acids.

The rearrangement joins TRBV28 to TRBJ1-2; TRBD1 matches 7 bases. Trimming took 2 bases from V and 5 from J; bases not matched to a gene: 5. This CDR3 has 14 amino acids. CDR1 MDHEN and CDR2 SYDVKM come from the germline V gene. CDR3 sequence (DNA): TGTGCCAGCAGTTTAGACAGGGAGGGGTATGGCTACACCTTC. This encodes CASSLDREGYGYTF.

The genes are TRBV10-2 and TRBJ2-3; 7 nucleotides agree with TRBD2. The germline CDR1 and CDR2 sequences are WSHSY and SAAADI. With 8 bases clipped from V and 8 bases from J, the junction kept 10 bases outside the gene matches. The CDR3 is 13 amino acids. CDR3 in amino acids: CASARLAFGTQYF. The CDR3 DNA sequence: TGCGCCAGCGCCCGACTAGCTTTTGGTACGCAGTATTTT.

The J gene is TRBJ2-5, the V gene TRBV28; D remains ambiguous. Germline lookup yields CDR1 MDHEN and CDR2 SYDVKM. The ends were cut back, 7 bases at V and 5 bases at J, with 20 bases in the middle. The CDR3 totals 15 residues. The CDR3 DNA reads TGTGCCAGCAACCTTCCTGATACGACTGGGGAGACCCAGTACTTC. Translated: CASNLPDTTGETQYF.

The CDR3 is CASSWRTSGDSYEQYF. The CDR3 DNA follows: TGTGCCAGCAGCTGGAGGACTAGCGGGGATTCCTACGAGCAGTACTTC. This chain uses TRBV11-2 with TRBJ2-7; 12 positions match TRBD2. Trimming at V came to 4 bases and at J to 1 base, leaving 5 bases not matched to a gene. The V gene's germline CDR1 is SGHAT and CDR2 FQNNGV. The CDR3 consists of 16 residues. Full variable domain (remainder filled in from reference TRBV11-2 and TRBJ2-7): EAGVAQSPRYKIIEKRQSVAFWCNPISGHATLYWYQQILGQGPKLLIQFQNNGVVDDSQLPKDRFSAERLKGVDSTLKIQPAKLEDSAVYLCASSWRTSGDSYEQYFGPGTRLTVT.

This chain links TRBV7-8 with TRBJ1-2; the D is unclear. CDR1 SGHVS and CDR2 FQNEAQ come from the germline V gene. The V gene lost 5 bases and the J gene lost 4 bases, with 17 bases spanning the gap. This CDR3 contains 15 residues. The CDR3, as DNA: TGTGCCAGCAGCATGCGACGTCCGAGAGGCTATGGCTACACCTTC. It translates to CASSMRRPRGYGYTF.

The rearrangement links TRBV27 to TRBJ2-7; D not resolved. The ends were cut back, 5 bases at V and 4 bases at J, with 15 bases in the middle. The CDR3 sequence is 14 residues long. Germline CDR1 reads MNHEY; CDR2 reads SMNVEV (reference sequence). The CDR3 nucleotides read TGTGCCAGCAGTGGACCCTTCAACATTTACGAGCAGTACTTC. This sequence encodes CASSGPFNIYEQYF.

The rearrangement links TRBV5-1 to TRBJ1-2; maybe TRBD1 (6 bases). With 3 bases removed from V and 6 bases from J, the gap between germline ends came to 24 bases. This CDR3 comprises 17 residues. The germline gives CDR1 SGHRS, CDR2 YFSETQ. In DNA, the CDR3 is TGCGCCAGCAGCTCGCGCCCTATTAATGCGGACAGTCATGGCTACACCTTC. Residues: CASSSRPINADSHGYTF.

As to this clone: One end of the junction varies from germline; a read error may be responsible. The DNA of the CDR3 is TGCGCCAGCAGCAAAGATTGGCCCGGGACATCTACTGAAAAACTGTTTTTT. It encodes CASSKDWPGTSTEKLFF. The chain is built from TRBV4-1 and TRBJ1-4; a weak D match, TRBD1 (6 bases). In germline, CDR1 is MGHRA, CDR2 YSYEKL. The CDR3 runs to 17 residues.

This clone came up once. The V call is TRBV5-4, the J call TRBJ1-2; 7 bases line up with TRBD1. This CDR3 is 14 amino acids long. Per germline, CDR1 SGHNT and CDR2 YYREEE (reference sequence). Trimming took 0 bases from V and 4 from J; bases not matched to a gene: 3. CDR3 nucleotide sequence: TGTGCCAGCAGCTTGGGACAGGGAGTCTATGGCTACACCTTC. Protein sequence: CASSLGQGVYGYTF.

On this clone: Other DNA variants within this sample encode the same CDR3. The chain joins TRBV30 to TRBJ2-7; no clear D. Per germline, CDR1 GTSNPN and CDR2 SVGIG (reference sequence). V lost 2 bases to trimming and J lost 4 bases, with 6 bases between them. The CDR3 covers 11 residues. CDR3: CAWSLNYEQYF. In nucleotides, the CDR3 is TGTGCCTGGAGTTTGAATTACGAGCAGTACTTC.

As for this clone: Germline and junction disagree at one end, which may indicate a read error. The chain carries TRBV9 and TRBJ2-1, with TRBD1 matching 7 bases. This CDR3 comprises 12 residues. Germline V CDR1 and CDR2: SGDLS, YYNGEE. The chain's CDR3 is CASSDAGDRVLF. The CDR3 coding sequence is TGTGCCAGCAGCGACGCGGGCGACAGGGTCCTCTTC.

Turning to this clone: The likely explanation is a read error, given a far larger clone one base away. The gene calls are TRBV5-1 and TRBJ2-7; 9 bases match TRBD2. Germline trimming cut 3 bases from V and 7 bases from J; bases unmatched to any gene: 11. This CDR3 contains 15 residues. CDR1 is SGHRS, CDR2 YFSETQ, per germline. The CDR3 sequence is CASSYKLAGSDEQYF. The CDR3 nucleotides read TGCGCCAGCAGCTATAAGCTAGCGGGAAGTGATGAGCAGTACTTC.

This clone was detected once. Additional DNA sequences in this sample encode the identical CDR3. This chain links TRBV7-2 with TRBJ2-5, with 12 bases matching TRBD2. Germline trimming cut 0 bases from V and 5 bases from J; bases unmatched to any gene: 4. The CDR3 has 16 amino acids. In germline, CDR1 is SGHTA, CDR2 FQGNSA. The CDR3, as DNA: TGTGCCAGCAGCTTAGCTAGACTAGCGGGAGTTGAGACCCAGTACTTC. Residues: CASSLARLAGVETQYF.

The V and J genes are TRBV2 and TRBJ1-2, with 7 bases matching TRBD1. J gave up 9 bases and V 6 bases, and 10 bases lay outside the gene matches. CDR3 length: 13 amino acids. Germline CDR1 and CDR2: SNHLY and FYNNEI. The DNA of the CDR3 is TGTGCCAGCAGCCCGCAGAGGGGGCGAAGCTACACCTTC. The encoded protein is CASSPQRGRSYTF.

The CDR3 DNA reads TGCAGCGTCAGGAGGGTCTCTGGAAACACCATATATTTT. Amino acid sequence: CSVRRVSGNTIYF. The chain recombines TRBV29-1 with TRBJ1-3, with D unresolved. V was clipped by 6 bases and J by 0 bases, with 9 bases between them. The CDR3 totals 13 residues. CDR1 and CDR2 from the germline V gene are SQVTM and ANQGSEA.

The V gene is TRBV11-3, the J gene TRBJ2-2, with 7 positions matching TRBD2. From germline, CDR1 is SGHNT and CDR2 YENEEA. This CDR3 spans 16 amino acids. J lost 4 bases, V lost 3 bases, and 8 bases had no gene match. The CDR3 loop reads CASSFGPGGLTGELFF. In DNA, the CDR3 is TGTGCCAGCAGCTTCGGTCCGGGAGGACTCACCGGGGAGCTGTTTTTT.